The 6 T cell receptor beta chains below were found in one sample sequenced in a study of breast tumors, draining lymph nodes, adjacent tissues. Each CDR3 protein gets one entry after TCRdb re-called the multiplex PCR reads with MiXCR. The data show about 200,000 distinct CDR3 sequences, 31% seen once. Axillary draining lymph nodes of breast cancer patients supplied the node samples. The sample consisted of axillary lymph node tissue. Receptor source: a female donor with breast cancer. Some clones in this sample may be carry-over from other donors' samples.

This clonotype has ten or more counts. The genes are TRBV3-2 and TRBJ2-3; TRBD1, as called in the table, went unchecked against the DNA. TRBV3-2 is shown as a pseudogene. The CDR3 extends over 17 amino acids. Here the CDR3 DNA reads TGTGCCAGCAGCCAACCCATCCCGGGACAGCCGGTAGATACGCAGTATTTT. Its translation is CASSQPIPGQPVDTQYF.

This clonotype was recorded many times. The chain couples TRBV5-4 to TRBJ2-1; TRBD2 aligns across 11 bases. The CDR3 is 15 amino acids. The V and J ends lost 6 bases and 4 bases, in that order; junction bases with no gene match: 6. Germline CDR1 reads SGHNT; CDR2 reads YYREEE (reference sequence). CDR3 region: CASTSGLADYNEQFF. The DNA for the CDR3 is TGTGCCAGCACCTCGGGACTAGCGGATTACAATGAGCAGTTCTTC. Looking up the rest from reference TRBV5-4 and TRBJ2-1 gives the full variable domain: ETGVTQSPTHLIKTRGQQVTLRCSSQSGHNTVSWYQQALGQGPQFIFQYYREEENGRGNFPPRFSGLQFPNYSSELNVNALELDDSALYLCASTSGLADYNEQFFGPGTRLTVL.

The sample holds a few counts of this clonotype. A much larger clone lies one base from this, so it may be a read error. J is TRBJ2-1 and V is TRBV5-4, with D hard to call. The CDR3 has 11 amino acids. Germline V gives CDR1 SGHNT, CDR2 YYREEE (reference sequence). CDR3 region: CASSFNAEQSF. CDR3 bases: TGTGCCAGCAGCTTTAACGCAGAGCAGTCCTTC.

This clonotype appeared a few times. The chain employs TRBV6-6 and TRBJ2-1; 10 nucleotides agree with TRBD1. The germline V gene has CDR1 MNHNY and CDR2 SVGAGI (reference sequence). The CDR3 loop spans 15 amino acids. V trimming: 5 bases; J trimming: 7 bases; junction bases outside the gene matches: 8. CDR3 loop: CASSTKTGGTNEQFF. The CDR3 DNA sequence: TGTGCCAGCAGTACCAAGACAGGGGGCACTAATGAGCAGTTCTTC.

The chain uses TRBV6-2 or TRBV6-3 and TRBJ2-2; perhaps TRBD1 as D (6 bases). Germline CDR1 MNHEY, CDR2 SVGEGT. The germline V and J ends were trimmed by 1 base and 3 bases, with 12 bases remaining between them. The CDR3 has 16 amino acids. DNA for the CDR3: TGTGCCAGCAGTTACTGGACAGTTGAACACACCGGGGAGCTGTTTTTT. Protein: CASSYWTVEHTGELFF.

The CDR3 reads CAISEAGGAGNTIYF. Here the CDR3 DNA reads TGTGCCATCAGTGAGGCGGGGGGGGCTGGAAACACCATATATTTT. The chain recombines TRBV10-3 with TRBJ1-3; possibly TRBD1 for D (5 bases). Trimming stripped 2 bases from V and 2 bases from J, with 10 bases between. This CDR3 has 15 residues. In germline, CDR1 is ENHRY, CDR2 SYGVKD.